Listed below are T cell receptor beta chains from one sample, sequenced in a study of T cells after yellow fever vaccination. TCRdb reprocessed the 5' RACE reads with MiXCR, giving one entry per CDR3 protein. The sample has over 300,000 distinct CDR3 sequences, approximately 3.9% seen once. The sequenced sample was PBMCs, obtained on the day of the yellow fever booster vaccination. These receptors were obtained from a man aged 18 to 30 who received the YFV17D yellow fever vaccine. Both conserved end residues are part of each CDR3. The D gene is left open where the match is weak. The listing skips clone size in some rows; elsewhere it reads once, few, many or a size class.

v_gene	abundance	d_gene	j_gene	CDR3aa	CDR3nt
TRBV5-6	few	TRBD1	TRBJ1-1	CASSSLDRGMNTEAFF	TGTGCCAGCAGCTCCCTGGACAGGGGGATGAACACTGAAGCTTTCTTT
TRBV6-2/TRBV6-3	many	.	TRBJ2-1	CASGYPRGEQFF	TGTGCCAGCGGGTATCCCCGGGGGGAGCAGTTCTTC
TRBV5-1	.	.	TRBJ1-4	CASSLDGGLREKLFF	TGCGCCAGCAGCTTAGACGGGGGGCTTCGAGAAAAACTGTTTTTT
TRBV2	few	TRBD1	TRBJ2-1	CASTLRDRGYEQFF	TGTGCCAGCACTTTACGGGACAGGGGCTATGAGCAGTTCTTC
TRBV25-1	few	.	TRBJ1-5	CASSESVGDQPQHF	TGTGCCAGCAGTGAATCGGTCGGAGATCAGCCCCAGCATTTT
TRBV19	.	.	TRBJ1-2	CASSNLGRTLGYTF	TGTGCCAGTAGTAACCTGGGACGGACTCTTGGCTACACCTTC
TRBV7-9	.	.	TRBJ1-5	CASSPSGPGNQPQHF	TGTGCCAGCAGCCCTAGCGGCCCGGGGAATCAGCCCCAGCATTTT
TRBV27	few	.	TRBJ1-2	CASSLRRTYGYTF	TGTGCCAGCAGTTTACGGCGGACCTATGGCTACACCTTC
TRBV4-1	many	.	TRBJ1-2	CASSQVRTGYGYTF	TGCGCCAGCAGCCAAGTAAGGACGGGTTATGGCTACACCTTC
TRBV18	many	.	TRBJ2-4	CASSSGQFQYF	TGTGCCAGCTCATCAGGACAGTTTCAGTACTTC
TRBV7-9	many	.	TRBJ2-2	CASSQRGNTGELFF	TGTGCCAGCAGTCAAAGGGGGAACACCGGGGAGCTGTTTTTT
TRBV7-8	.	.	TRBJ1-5	CASSLEGSQPQHF	TGTGCCAGCAGCTTAGAAGGAAGCCAGCCCCAGCATTTT
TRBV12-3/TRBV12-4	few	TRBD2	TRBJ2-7	CASSPLAGGLYEQYF	TGTGCCAGCAGTCCCCTAGCGGGGGGACTCTACGAGCAGTACTTC
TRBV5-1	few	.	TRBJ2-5	CASSLEGKGRETQYF	TGCGCCAGCAGCTTGGAAGGGAAAGGGAGGGAGACCCAGTACTTC
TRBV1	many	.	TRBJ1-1	CTSSHAPEGATREAFF	TGCACCAGCAGCCACGCCCCCGAGGGCGCAACAAGGGAAGCTTTCTTT
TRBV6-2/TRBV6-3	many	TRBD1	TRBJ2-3	CASSRRQGTVDTQYF	TGTGCCAGCAGTCGCCGACAGGGGACGGTGGATACGCAGTATTTT
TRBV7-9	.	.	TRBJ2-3	CASRAGRLSTDTQYF	TGTGCCAGCAGGGCGGGCCGTCTAAGCACAGATACGCAGTATTTT
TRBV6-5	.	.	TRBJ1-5	CASSNLNQPQHF	TGTGCCAGCAGCAACCTTAATCAGCCCCAGCATTTT
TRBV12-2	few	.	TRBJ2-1	CASRPLRRRGVRDEQFF	TGTGCAAGTCGCCCCCTCCGACGGCGGGGGGTCCGGGATGAGCAGTTCTTC
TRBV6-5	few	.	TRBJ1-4	CASSRIADTTNEKLFF	TGTGCCAGCAGCCGTATCGCAGATACTACTAATGAAAAACTGTTTTTT
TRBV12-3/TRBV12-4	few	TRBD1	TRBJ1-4	CASSPRGRNEKLFF	TGTGCCAGCAGCCCCAGGGGGCGGAATGAAAAACTGTTTTTT
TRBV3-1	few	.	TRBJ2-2	CASSAGLMNTGELFF	TGTGCCAGCAGCGCGGGACTCATGAACACCGGGGAGCTGTTTTTT
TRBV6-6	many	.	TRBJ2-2	CASSHDGNTGELFF	TGTGCCAGCAGTCACGACGGAAACACCGGGGAGCTGTTTTTT
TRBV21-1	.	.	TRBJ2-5	CASSRGAKKTQYF	TGTGCCAGCAGCAGGGGGGCCAAGAAGACCCAGTACTTC
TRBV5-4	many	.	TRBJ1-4	CASSLVTATNEKLFF	TGTGCCAGCAGCTTGGTGACGGCAACTAATGAAAAACTGTTTTTT
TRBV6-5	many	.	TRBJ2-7	CASSYGGPANEQYF	TGTGCCAGCAGTTACGGGGGCCCGGCTAACGAGCAGTACTTC
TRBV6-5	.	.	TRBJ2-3	CASRGTGTDTQYF	TGTGCCAGCAGGGGGACCGGCACAGATACGCAGTATTTT
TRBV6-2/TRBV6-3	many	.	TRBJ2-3	CASALEGRRDTQYF	TGTGCCAGCGCCTTGGAGGGGCGTAGGGATACGCAGTATTTT
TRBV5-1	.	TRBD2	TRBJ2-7	CASSPEIGTSGGTYEQYF	TGCGCCAGCAGCCCGGAGATAGGGACTAGCGGGGGCACCTACGAGCAGTACTTC